The T cell receptor (beta chain) under discussion was sequenced for a study of cytomegalovirus exposure and HLA in healthy donors. In germline, CDR1 is LGHNA, CDR2 YNFKEQ. Trimming cost V 0 bases and J 1 base; bases outside gene matches: 13. There are 19 residues in the CDR3. Researchers ran the PCR with 60 Vbeta and 13 Jbeta primers. The data were produced by immunoSEQ multiplex PCR, yet TCRdb's version contains in-frame clones alone and is incomplete. The top ten hold roughly 2.7% of the sample, which has about 130,000 clones, 17% seen once. This clone was found a few times. What it recognizes is unknown. Study-wide findings and caveats: For TCR beta chains, V- and J-gene trimming was later linked to a missense DCLRE1C variant.

Sample: PBMCs. V and J are TRBV4-2 and TRBJ1-1; 8 nucleotides match TRBD1. The receptor was isolated from a female donor in good health and CMV-seropositive. CDR3 bases: TGTGCCAGCAGCCAAGACGCCGGACAGGGAATCTCTGGGAACACTGAAGCTTTCTTT. It encodes CASSQDAGQGISGNTEAFF.